The table lists the clone carrying this TCR beta chain with a few counts. Antigen unknown. This record comes from a study of T cells after yellow fever vaccination. Study-level findings and limits: The secondary response peaked faster, at day 5 versus 15, but was weaker.

One entry per CDR3 protein results from TCRdb running MiXCR on the 5' RACE reads. This table holds about 340,000 distinct CDR3 sequences, approximately 12% found once. The CDR3 is 14 residues long. V was pared by 4 bases and J by 2 bases, with 4 bases of the junction left unmatched. Per the germline V gene, CDR1 is SQVTM and CDR2 is ANQGSEA. The receptor was derived from a man younger than 35 who received the YFV17D yellow fever vaccine. Here the sequenced sample was CD4+ T cells sorted from PBMCs, taken 15 days after the yellow fever booster vaccination. The chain has TRBV29-1 and TRBJ1-1; 10 nucleotides match TRBD1. The CDR3 DNA sequence: TGCAGCGTTGTTCGACAGGGGGCAAACACTGAAGCTTTCTTT. Its translation is CSVVRQGANTEAFF.